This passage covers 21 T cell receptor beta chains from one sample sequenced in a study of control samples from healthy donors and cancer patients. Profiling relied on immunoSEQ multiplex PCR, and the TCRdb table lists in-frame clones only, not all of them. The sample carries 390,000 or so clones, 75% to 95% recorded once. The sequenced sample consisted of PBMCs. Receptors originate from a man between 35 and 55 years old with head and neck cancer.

This CDR3 is CASSANSNQPQHF. The CDR3 DNA is TGCGCCAGCTCAGCGAATAGCAATCAGCCCCAGCATTTT. The chain links TRBV4-3 to TRBJ1-5; D is unresolved. The germline V gene has CDR1 LGHNA and CDR2 YSLEER. The CDR3 loop spans 13 amino acids. V lost 8 bases, J lost 0 bases, and 8 bases lay in between.

CDR3 region: CASSDPSSNSGANVLTF. CDR3 DNA sequence: TGTGCCAGCAGTGACCCCTCATCAAACTCTGGGGCCAACGTCCTGACTTTC. This chain links TRBV2 with TRBJ2-6, with D unresolved. The CDR3 totals 17 residues. V lost 3 bases to trimming and J lost 0 bases, with 12 bases between them. Germline V gene lookup returns CDR1 SNHLY and CDR2 FYNNEI.

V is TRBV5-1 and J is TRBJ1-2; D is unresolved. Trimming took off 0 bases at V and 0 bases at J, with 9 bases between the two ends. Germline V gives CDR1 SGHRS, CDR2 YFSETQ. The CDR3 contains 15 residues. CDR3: CASSLGQSANYGYTF. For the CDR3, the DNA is TGCGCCAGCAGCTTGGGGCAAAGCGCTAACTATGGCTACACCTTC.

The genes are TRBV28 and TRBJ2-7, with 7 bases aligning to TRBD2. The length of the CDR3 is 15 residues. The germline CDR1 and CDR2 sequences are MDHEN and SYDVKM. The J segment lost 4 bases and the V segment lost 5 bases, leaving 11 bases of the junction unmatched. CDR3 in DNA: TGTGCCAGCAGTCCTCCGCCGGGACTACCTTACGAGCAGTACTTC. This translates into CASSPPPGLPYEQYF.

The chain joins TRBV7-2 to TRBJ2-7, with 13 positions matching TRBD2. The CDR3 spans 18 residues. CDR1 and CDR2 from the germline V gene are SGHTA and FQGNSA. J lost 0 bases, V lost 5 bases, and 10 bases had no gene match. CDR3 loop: CASSATSGRVLSSYEQYF. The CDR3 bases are TGTGCCAGCAGCGCCACTAGCGGGAGGGTACTGAGCTCCTACGAGCAGTACTTC. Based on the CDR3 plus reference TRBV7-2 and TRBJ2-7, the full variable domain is GAGVSQSPSNKVTEKGKDVELRCDPISGHTALYWYRQSLGQGLEFLIYFQGNSAPDKSGLPSDRFSAERTGGSVSTLTIQRTQQEDSAVYLCASSATSGRVLSSYEQYFGPGTRLTVT.

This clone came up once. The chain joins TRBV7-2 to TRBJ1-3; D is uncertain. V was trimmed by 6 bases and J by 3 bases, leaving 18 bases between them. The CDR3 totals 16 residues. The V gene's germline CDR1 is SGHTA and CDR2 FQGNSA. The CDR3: CASRGGAANSGNTIYF. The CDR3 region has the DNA TGTGCCAGCAGGGGCGGTGCAGCGAATAGTGGAAACACCATATATTTT.

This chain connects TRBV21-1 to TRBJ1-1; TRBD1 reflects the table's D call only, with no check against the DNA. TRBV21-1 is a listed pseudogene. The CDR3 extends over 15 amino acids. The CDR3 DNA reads TGTGCCAGCAGCCCCTCGCGACAGCTGAACACTGAAGCTTTCTTT. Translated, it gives CASSPSRQLNTEAFF.

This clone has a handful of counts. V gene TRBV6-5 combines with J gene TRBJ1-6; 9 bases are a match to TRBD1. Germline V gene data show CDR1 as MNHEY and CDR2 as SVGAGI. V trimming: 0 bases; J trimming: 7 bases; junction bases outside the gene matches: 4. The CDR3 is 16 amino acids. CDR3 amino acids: CASSYSEDRGNSPLHF. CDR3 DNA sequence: TGTGCCAGCAGTTACTCTGAGGACAGGGGAAATTCACCCCTCCACTTT.

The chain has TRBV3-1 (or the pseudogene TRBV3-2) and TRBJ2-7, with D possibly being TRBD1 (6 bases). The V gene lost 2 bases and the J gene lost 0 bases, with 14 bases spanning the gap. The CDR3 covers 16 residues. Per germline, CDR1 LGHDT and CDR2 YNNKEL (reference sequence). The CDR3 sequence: CASSQPGGSASYEQYF. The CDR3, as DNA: TGTGCCAGCAGCCAACCTGGGGGCTCGGCCTCCTACGAGCAGTACTTC.

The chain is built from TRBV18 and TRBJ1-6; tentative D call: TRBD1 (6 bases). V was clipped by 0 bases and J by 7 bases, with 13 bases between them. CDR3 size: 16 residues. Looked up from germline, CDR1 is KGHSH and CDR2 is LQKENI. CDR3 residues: CASSPPDSFGNSPLHF. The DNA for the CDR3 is TGTGCCAGCTCACCACCGGACAGCTTCGGCAATTCACCCCTCCACTTT.

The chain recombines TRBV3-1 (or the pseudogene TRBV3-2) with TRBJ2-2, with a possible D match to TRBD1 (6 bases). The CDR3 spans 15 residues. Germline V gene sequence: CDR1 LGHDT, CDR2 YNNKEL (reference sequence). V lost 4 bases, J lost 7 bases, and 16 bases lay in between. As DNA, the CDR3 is TGTGCCAGCAGCCGGATCCGGGACATAGGCGGGGAGCTGTTTTTT. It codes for CASSRIRDIGGELFF.

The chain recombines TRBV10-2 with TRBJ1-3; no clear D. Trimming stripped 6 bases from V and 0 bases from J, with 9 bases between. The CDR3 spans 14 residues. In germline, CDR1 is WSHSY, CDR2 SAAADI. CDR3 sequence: CASSDGVSGNTIYF. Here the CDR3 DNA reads TGCGCCAGCAGCGACGGCGTCTCTGGAAACACCATATATTTT.

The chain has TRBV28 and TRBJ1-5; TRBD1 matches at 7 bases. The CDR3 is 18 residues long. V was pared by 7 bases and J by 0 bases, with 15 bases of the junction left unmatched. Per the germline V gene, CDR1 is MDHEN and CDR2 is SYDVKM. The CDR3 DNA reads TGTGCCAGCAAACTCTGGGGGGACAGCCGAATTAGCAATCAGCCCCAGCATTTT. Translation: CASKLWGDSRISNQPQHF.

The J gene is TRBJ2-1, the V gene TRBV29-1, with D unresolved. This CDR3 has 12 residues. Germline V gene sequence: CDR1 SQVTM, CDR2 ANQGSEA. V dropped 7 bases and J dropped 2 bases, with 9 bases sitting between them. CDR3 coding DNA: TGCAGCGCCCGCCCCCCCTACAATGAGCAGTTCTTC. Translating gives CSARPPYNEQFF.

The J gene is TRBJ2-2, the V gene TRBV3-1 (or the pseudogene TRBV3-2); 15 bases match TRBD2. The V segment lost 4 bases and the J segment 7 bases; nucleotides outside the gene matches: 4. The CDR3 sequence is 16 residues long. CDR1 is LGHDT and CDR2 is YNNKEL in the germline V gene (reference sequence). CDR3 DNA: TGTGCCAGCAGCCTGGGGACTAGCGGGAGGATCGGGGAGCTGTTTTTT. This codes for CASSLGTSGRIGELFF.

CDR3 sequence (DNA): TGTGCCAGTAGTGTCACCGGGACGCTGACCTTCTCTGGGGCCAACGTCCTGACTTTC. This translates into CASSVTGTLTFSGANVLTF. V gene TRBV19 combines with J gene TRBJ2-6, with D possibly called TRBD1 or TRBD2 (5 bases each). The CDR3 extends over 19 amino acids. V shed 5 bases and J shed 0 bases, with 20 bases lying between them. Germline CDR1 and CDR2: LNHDA and SQIVND (reference sequence).

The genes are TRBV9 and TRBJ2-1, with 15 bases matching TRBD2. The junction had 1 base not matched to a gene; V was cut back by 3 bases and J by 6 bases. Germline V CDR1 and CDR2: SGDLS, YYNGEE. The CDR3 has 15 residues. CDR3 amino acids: CASSGTSGRANEQFF. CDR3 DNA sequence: TGTGCCAGCAGCGGGACTAGCGGGAGGGCCAATGAGCAGTTCTTC.

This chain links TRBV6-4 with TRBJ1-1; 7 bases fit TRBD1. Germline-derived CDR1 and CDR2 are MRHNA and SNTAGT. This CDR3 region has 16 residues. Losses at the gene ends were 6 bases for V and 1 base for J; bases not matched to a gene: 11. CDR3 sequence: CASRSDRVLGNTEAFF. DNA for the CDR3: TGTGCCAGCAGGTCCGACAGGGTTCTAGGGAACACTGAAGCTTTCTTT.

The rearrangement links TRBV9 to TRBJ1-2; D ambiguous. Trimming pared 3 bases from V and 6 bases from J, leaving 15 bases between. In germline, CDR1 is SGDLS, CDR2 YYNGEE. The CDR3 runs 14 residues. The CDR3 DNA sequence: TGTGCCAGCAGCGACCCCTTTGAGGGTGATGGCTACACCTTC. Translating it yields CASSDPFEGDGYTF.

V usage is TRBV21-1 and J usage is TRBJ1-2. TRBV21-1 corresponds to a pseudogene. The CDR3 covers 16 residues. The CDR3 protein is CASSNLGREINYGYTF. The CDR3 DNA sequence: TGTGCCAGCAGCAATCTTGGCAGGGAGATTAACTATGGCTACACCTTC.

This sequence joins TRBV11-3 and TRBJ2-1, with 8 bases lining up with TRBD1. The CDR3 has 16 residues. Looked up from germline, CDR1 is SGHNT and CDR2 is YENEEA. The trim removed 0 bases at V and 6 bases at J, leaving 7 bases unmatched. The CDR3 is CASSLDRQGARNEQFF. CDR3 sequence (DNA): TGTGCCAGCAGCTTAGATCGCCAGGGGGCCCGCAATGAGCAGTTCTTC.